What follows are 28 T cell receptor beta chains derived from one specimen sequenced in a study of OX40 agonist ivuxolimab in advanced cancers. Assay: immunoSEQ multiplex PCR; the TCRdb copy retains only in-frame clones and omits some. This sample has 43,000 or so clones, with 85% to 90% found just once. The starting material was CD4+ or CD8+ T cells sorted from blood, obtained in a trial of the OX40 agonist ivuxolimab. The receptors stem from an adult with an advanced solid tumor such as melanoma, head and neck, liver or kidney cancer.

V and J are TRBV19 and TRBJ2-3; D may be TRBD2 (6 bases). The CDR3 runs to 17 residues. Germline V gene sequence: CDR1 LNHDA, CDR2 SQIVND (reference sequence). Deletions cut 3 bases from V and 4 bases from J, with 20 bases between. The CDR3 sequence: CASSINVGGTSADTQYF. The CDR3 region has the DNA TGTGCCAGTAGTATTAACGTTGGGGGGACCTCTGCAGATACGCAGTATTTT.

The chain combines TRBV7-2 with TRBJ1-2, with TRBD1 matching 7 bases. CDR1 and CDR2 from the germline V gene are SGHTA and FQGNSA. The CDR3 totals 12 residues. With 6 bases clipped from V and 10 bases from J, the junction kept 8 bases outside the gene matches. The DNA for the CDR3 is TGTGCCAGCAGTTTTTCTCAGGGGGACTACACCTTC. Translation gives CASSFSQGDYTF. Full variable domain (missing parts from reference TRBV7-2 and TRBJ1-2): GAGVSQSPSNKVTEKGKDVELRCDPISGHTALYWYRQSLGQGLEFLIYFQGNSAPDKSGLPSDRFSAERTGGSVSTLTIQRTQQEDSAVYLCASSFSQGDYTFGSGTRLTVV.

The J gene is TRBJ2-2, the V gene TRBV6-1; D ambiguous. This CDR3 contains 14 residues. The germline V and J ends were trimmed by 6 bases and 1 base, with 9 bases remaining between them. From germline, CDR1 is MNHNS and CDR2 SASEGT. This CDR3 reads CASSSARNTGELFF. CDR3 DNA: TGTGCCAGCAGCTCCGCAAGGAACACCGGGGAGCTGTTTTTT.

The CDR3 here is CASSRGREGVYEQYF. The CDR3 DNA sequence: TGTGCCAGCAGCCGGGGACGGGAGGGCGTTTACGAGCAGTACTTC. The genes are TRBV4-2 and TRBJ2-7; 8 positions match TRBD2. The ends lost 4 bases at V and 4 bases at J; junction bases unmatched: 9. Germline V gene sequence: CDR1 LGHNA, CDR2 YNFKEQ. The CDR3 has 15 amino acids.

The chain links TRBV29-1 to TRBJ2-7; 11 bases agree with TRBD2. The CDR3 consists of 14 residues. Germline lookup yields CDR1 SQVTM and CDR2 ANQGSEA. With 6 bases clipped from V and 5 bases from J, the junction kept 9 bases outside the gene matches. The CDR3 loop reads CSVIAGGPWNEQYF. CDR3 nucleotides: TGCAGCGTCATAGCGGGAGGGCCTTGGAACGAGCAGTACTTC.

This clone occurred a few times. The V call is TRBV4-1, the J call TRBJ2-5; D tentatively fits TRBD1 or TRBD2 (5 bases each). The germline CDR1 and CDR2 sequences are MGHRA and YSYEKL. The V gene lost 4 bases and the J gene lost 1 base, with 22 bases spanning the gap. The CDR3 has 18 amino acids. This CDR3 is CASSRLPGTPAFQETQYF. CDR3 DNA sequence: TGCGCCAGCAGCCGACTTCCCGGGACCCCGGCATTCCAAGAGACCCAGTACTTC.

The rearrangement links TRBV5-1 to TRBJ2-7; 11 bases match TRBD2. V lost 4 bases and J lost 4; bases outside the gene matches: 4. The CDR3 sequence is 14 residues long. Looked up from germline, CDR1 is SGHRS and CDR2 is YFSETQ. CDR3 bases: TGCGCCAGCAGCACCAGACTAGCGGGGTACGAGCAGTACTTC. Its translation is CASSTRLAGYEQYF.

V gene TRBV10-3 combines with J gene TRBJ1-1; the D is unclear. Germline CDR1 is ENHRY and CDR2 is SYGVKD. The CDR3 has 13 residues. The V end was cut by 9 bases, the J end by 0 bases, with 11 bases between. CDR3 amino acids: CAIREAMNTEAFF. CDR3 coding DNA: TGTGCCATTCGAGAGGCTATGAACACTGAAGCTTTCTTT.

This clone was seen only once. The CDR3 DNA sequence: TGTGCCAGCAGCTTTGGACTAGCGGGATCATGGGAGCAGTACTTC. Its translation: CASSFGLAGSWEQYF. The chain carries TRBV7-2 and TRBJ2-7; 12 nucleotides agree with TRBD2. Per germline, CDR1 SGHTA and CDR2 FQGNSA. J was trimmed by 7 bases and V by 3 bases; bases with no gene match: 7. The CDR3 runs 15 residues.

The rearrangement links TRBV27 to TRBJ2-5, with 8 bases fitting TRBD2. There are 16 residues in the CDR3. V shed 5 bases, J shed 5 bases, and the junction held 13 bases outside the gene matches. Germline values: CDR1 MNHEY, CDR2 SMNVEV (reference sequence). In DNA, the CDR3 is TGTGCCAGCAGTCCCTCGGCCGCAGCGGGAGATGAGACCCAGTACTTC. Its translation is CASSPSAAAGDETQYF.

In its sample, this clone was seen once. The rearrangement links TRBV7-2 to TRBJ2-7; 7 nucleotides line up with TRBD1. This CDR3 has 14 amino acids. V lost 3 bases to trimming and J lost 7 bases; unmatched junction nucleotides: 9. Germline V CDR1 and CDR2: SGHTA, FQGNSA. The CDR3 DNA reads as TGTGCCAGCAGCTTTTTACAGGGGATGGGTGAGCAGTACTTC. Protein sequence: CASSFLQGMGEQYF.

The genes are TRBV19 and TRBJ2-5; no clear D. V shed 5 bases and J shed 3 bases, with 13 bases lying between them. The germline V gene has CDR1 LNHDA and CDR2 SQIVND (reference sequence). This CDR3 spans 14 amino acids. CDR3 residues: CASSAKPVEETQYF. The CDR3 DNA follows: TGTGCCAGTAGTGCGAAGCCAGTGGAAGAGACCCAGTACTTC.

V gene TRBV15 combines with J gene TRBJ2-1; 7 bases fit TRBD2. The CDR3 runs to 16 residues. Losses at the gene ends were 0 bases for V and 0 bases for J; bases not matched to a gene: 2. Per the germline V gene, CDR1 is LNHNV and CDR2 is YYDKDF (reference sequence). The CDR3 sequence: CATSRDAGVSYNEQFF. CDR3 DNA: TGTGCCACCAGCAGAGACGCGGGAGTCTCCTACAATGAGCAGTTCTTC.

CDR3 region: CASSQDRGPTDTQYF. The CDR3 nucleotides are TGTGCCAGCAGTCAGGACAGGGGTCCCACAGATACGCAGTATTTT. V gene TRBV2 combines with J gene TRBJ2-3; 9 nucleotides line up with TRBD1. The CDR3 contains 15 residues. Germline trimming cut 5 bases from V and 2 bases from J; bases unmatched to any gene: 5. Germline V gene lookup returns CDR1 SNHLY and CDR2 FYNNEI.

CDR3 nucleotides: TGCAGTGCTAGAGAGACAGATACGCAGTATTTT. Amino acids: CSARETDTQYF. This sequence joins TRBV20-1 and TRBJ2-3, with D uncertain. V dropped 0 bases and J dropped 3 bases, with 1 base sitting between them. The CDR3 has 11 amino acids. Germline CDR1 is DFQATT and CDR2 is SNEGSKA (reference sequence).

J is TRBJ2-2 and V is TRBV6-5; D is unresolved. The germline V gene encodes CDR1 MNHEY and CDR2 SVGAGI. With 2 bases removed from V and 4 bases from J, the gap between germline ends came to 8 bases. This CDR3 comprises 14 residues. As DNA, the CDR3 is TGTGCCAGCAGTTACCAACCACTCACCGGGGAGCTGTTTTTT. Translated: CASSYQPLTGELFF.

The V and J genes are TRBV5-6 and TRBJ1-2; weak D call: TRBD1 (5 bases). Per germline, CDR1 SGHDT and CDR2 YYEEEE. The CDR3 covers 14 residues. V lost 0 bases, J lost 4 bases, and 10 bases lay in between. CDR3 sequence reads: CASSLGQPFYGYTF. CDR3 coding DNA: TGTGCCAGCAGCTTGGGACAGCCGTTCTATGGCTACACCTTC.

This chain links TRBV6-1 with TRBJ2-6; D may be TRBD2 (5 bases). The CDR3 is 15 amino acids. Germline V lookup: CDR1 MNHNS, CDR2 SASEGT. V was shortened by 4 bases and J by 0 bases, with 7 bases between the two germline ends. The CDR3 coding sequence is TGTGCCAGCAGTGTTGGGAGCTCTGGGGCCAACGTCCTGACTTTC. Translating it yields CASSVGSSGANVLTF.

The CDR3 spells CAMRRIDNEQFF. Written as DNA, the CDR3 is TGTGCGATGCGGAGGATTGACAATGAGCAGTTCTTC. This chain joins TRBV5-4 and TRBJ2-1; tentatively, D is TRBD2 (5 bases). Germline assignment: CDR1 SGHNT and CDR2 YYREEE (reference sequence). The CDR3 covers 12 residues.

The chain employs TRBV21-1 and TRBJ2-2. TRBV21-1 is designated a pseudogene. The CDR3 runs 14 residues. Here the CDR3 DNA reads TGTGCCACAAACGGGCTTCCGCGGACCGGGGAGCTGTTTTTT. It specifies CATNGLPRTGELFF.

The chain recombines TRBV28 with TRBJ2-7; TRBD1 agrees at 7 bases. The CDR3 totals 14 residues. V was clipped by 8 bases and J by 2 bases; unmatched bases: 9. In germline, CDR1 is MDHEN, CDR2 SYDVKM. The CDR3 loop is CASCAEGQTYEQYF. CDR3 nucleotides: TGTGCCAGCTGCGCAGAGGGACAGACCTACGAGCAGTACTTC.

The J gene is TRBJ1-5, the V gene TRBV28; 7 bases align to TRBD1. The germline gives CDR1 MDHEN, CDR2 SYDVKM. With 6 bases clipped from V and 6 bases from J, the junction kept 14 bases outside the gene matches. CDR3 size: 16 residues. CDR3 sequence: CASRRGITGEAQPQHF. CDR3 DNA: TGTGCCAGCAGACGTGGGATTACAGGGGAGGCTCAGCCCCAGCATTTT.

The chain combines TRBV21-1 with TRBJ2-1; the table's D call of TRBD2 was not tested on the DNA. TRBV21-1 is a recognized pseudogene. The CDR3 sequence is 18 residues long. CDR3 nucleotide sequence: TGTGCCAGCAGCAGGGACGGGACTAGCGGGGACTCCTACAATGAGCAGTTCTTC. This codes for CASSRDGTSGDSYNEQFF.

The genes are TRBV29-1 and TRBJ2-1; TRBD2 agrees at 8 bases. Germline V CDR1 and CDR2: SQVTM, ANQGSEA. The CDR3 contains 11 residues. The DNA of the CDR3 is TGCATCGCCGGGGGGGGAAATGAGCAGTTCTTC. This gives the protein CIAGGGNEQFF.

This chain links TRBV7-2 with TRBJ1-1; D gene uncertain. V was pared by 5 bases and J by 5 bases, with 15 bases between. The germline V gene has CDR1 SGHTA and CDR2 FQGNSA. CDR3 length: 14 amino acids. CDR3 in amino acids: CASSASLGQTEAFF. In DNA form, the CDR3 reads TGTGCCAGCAGCGCCAGCCTAGGGCAGACTGAAGCTTTCTTT.

The chain has TRBV5-6 and TRBJ1-4; the D gene is possibly TRBD1 (6 bases). In germline, CDR1 is SGHDT, CDR2 YYEEEE. V was pared by 2 bases and J by 6 bases, with 11 bases between. The CDR3 has 14 residues. The CDR3 loop is CASSFRDIHEKLFF. As DNA, the CDR3 is TGTGCCAGCAGCTTTAGGGACATCCATGAAAAACTGTTTTTT.

The CDR3 bases are TGTGCCAGTAGTACCGGGACAGTTGGGGCTGGGGCCAACGTCCTGACTTTC. Its translation: CASSTGTVGAGANVLTF. The V call is TRBV19, the J call TRBJ2-6; 7 bases match TRBD1. After removal of 4 bases from V and 2 bases from J, the junction contained 8 bases not matched to a gene. The germline V gene encodes CDR1 LNHDA and CDR2 SQIVND (reference sequence). The length of the CDR3 is 17 residues.

The chain carries TRBV11-2 and TRBJ2-1, with unresolved D. Germline V gives CDR1 SGHAT, CDR2 FQNNGV. V was trimmed by 0 bases and J by 0 bases, leaving 9 bases between them. The CDR3 has 16 residues. CDR3: CASSLEMLRSYNEQFF. The CDR3 coding sequence is TGTGCCAGCAGCTTAGAAATGTTACGCTCCTACAATGAGCAGTTCTTC.